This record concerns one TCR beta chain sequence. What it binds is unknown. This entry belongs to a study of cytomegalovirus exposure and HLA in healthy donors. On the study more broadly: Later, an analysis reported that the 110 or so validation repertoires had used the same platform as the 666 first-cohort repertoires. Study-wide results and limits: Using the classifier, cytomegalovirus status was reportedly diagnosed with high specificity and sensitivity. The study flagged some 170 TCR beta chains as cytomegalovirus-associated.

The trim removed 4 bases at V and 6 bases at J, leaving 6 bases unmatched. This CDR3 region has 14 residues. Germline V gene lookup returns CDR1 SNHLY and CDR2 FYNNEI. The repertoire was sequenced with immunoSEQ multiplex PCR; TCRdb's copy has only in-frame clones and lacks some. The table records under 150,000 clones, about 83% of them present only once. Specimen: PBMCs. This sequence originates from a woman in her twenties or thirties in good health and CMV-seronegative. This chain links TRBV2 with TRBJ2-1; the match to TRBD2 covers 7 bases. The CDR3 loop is CASSVTSVPNEQFF. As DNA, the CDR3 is TGTGCCAGCAGTGTAACTAGCGTTCCCAATGAGCAGTTCTTC.